Listed here are 4 T cell receptor beta chains from one sample, sequenced in a study of blood T cell repertoires in COVID-19 (dated by TCRdb to the early 2020s). Library preparation used the immunoSEQ multiplex PCR assay. TCRdb carries this immuneACCESS record with in-frame sequences only. Its versions omit some clonotypes, under half of them owing to an unresolved V gene in the studies checked, with the rest unexplained. The sample yields about 140,000 clones; around 78% were counted once. The ten largest clones capture less than 2.5% of the sample. Sequencing was performed on peripheral blood. The receptors come from a woman in her fifties or sixties with acute or convalescent COVID-19.

The chain joins TRBV5-5 to TRBJ1-2; TRBD1 might be the D (6 bases). CDR3 length equals 15 residues. The germline V gene has CDR1 SGHKS and CDR2 YYEKEE (reference sequence). V lost 7 bases, J lost 5 bases, and 21 bases lay in between. The DNA for the CDR3 is TGTGCCAGCCTGCGGCCCGAGGGGGAGGGGTATGGCTACACCTTC. Translation gives CASLRPEGEGYGYTF.

The V and J genes are TRBV6-6 and TRBJ2-7, with 8 bases lining up with TRBD1. With 7 bases clipped from V and 6 bases from J, the junction kept 5 bases outside the gene matches. Germline loops: CDR1 MNHNY, CDR2 SVGAGI (reference sequence). The CDR3 is made up of 12 amino acids. The CDR3 region has the DNA TGTGCCAGCACGGACAGGGCGGGCGAGCAGTACTTC. Encoded protein: CASTDRAGEQYF.

The V gene is TRBV6-5, the J gene TRBJ2-7, with TRBD2 matching 10 bases. Losses at the gene ends were 6 bases for V and 4 bases for J; bases not matched to a gene: 9. The CDR3 covers 15 residues. CDR1 is MNHEY, CDR2 SVGAGI, per germline. CDR3 DNA sequence: TGTGCCAGCAGCATCCCTAGCGGGAGTGGGTACGAGCAGTACTTC. It encodes CASSIPSGSGYEQYF.

This clone was counted between two and nine times. This sequence joins TRBV5-1 and TRBJ2-1; 8 nucleotides agree with TRBD2. Germline CDR1 reads SGHRS; CDR2 reads YFSETQ. This CDR3 has 17 amino acids. With 0 bases clipped from V and 3 bases from J, the junction kept 8 bases outside the gene matches. CDR3 nucleotides: TGCGCCAGCAGCTTGGATGGCGGGAGGAATCTCTACAATGAGCAGTTCTTC. Amino acid sequence: CASSLDGGRNLYNEQFF.